The rows below give T cell receptor beta chains drawn from one sample of a study of cytomegalovirus exposure and HLA in healthy donors. The data were produced by immunoSEQ multiplex PCR, yet TCRdb's version contains in-frame clones alone and is incomplete. The table includes approximately 97,000 clones, 81% detected once. Sequencing was carried out using PBMCs. These receptors were taken from a man aged 40-49 years in good health and CMV-seropositive. Each CDR3 is given with its conserved first and last residue. D genes are given only for firm matches. The size field is filled for only some rows; it gives once, few, many or a size class.

CDR3aa	CDR3nt	d_gene	j_gene	abundance	v_gene
CASSTPSGNTDTQYF	TGTGCCAGCAGTACCCCTAGCGGCAACACAGATACGCAGTATTTT	TRBD2	TRBJ2-3	NA	TRBV7-9
CASSVEGQGRSPLHF	TGTGCCAGCAGCGTAGAGGGGCAGGGGCGCTCACCCCTCCACTTT	NA	TRBJ1-6	NA	TRBV9
CASSLGGRDHEQYF	TGTGCCAGCAGTTTGGGCGGGAGGGACCACGAGCAGTACTTC	TRBD2	TRBJ2-7	NA	TRBV27
CASSPGTSSGEQFF	TGTGCCAGCAGCCCCGGGACCTCGAGCGGGGAGCAGTTCTTC	NA	TRBJ2-1	once	TRBV7-7
CASRDRGPYEQYF	TGTGCCAGCAGGGACAGGGGGCCCTACGAGCAGTACTTC	TRBD1	TRBJ2-7	few	TRBV27
CASSLGGGLDSQYF	TGTGCCAGCAGCTTAGGAGGGGGCTTGGACAGTCAGTACTTC	TRBD1	TRBJ2-4	NA	TRBV7-2
CAWGPQYNQPQHF	TGTGCCTGGGGGCCACAGTACAATCAGCCCCAGCATTTT	NA	TRBJ1-5	NA	TRBV30
CASSRHGTSGGKDEQFF	TGCGCCAGCAGCCGCCACGGGACTAGCGGGGGGAAGGATGAGCAGTTCTTC	TRBD2	TRBJ2-1	NA	TRBV5-1
CASRGTREGETQYF	TGTGCCAGCAGGGGCACTCGGGAGGGGGAGACCCAGTACTTC	TRBD2	TRBJ2-5	NA	TRBV7-9
CASSIEGRGTDTQYF	TGTGCCAGTAGTATAGAGGGCAGAGGCACAGATACGCAGTATTTT	NA	TRBJ2-3	NA	TRBV19
CASSLAGVTGELFF	TGTGCCAGCAGCTTAGCCGGGGTCACCGGGGAGCTGTTTTTT	NA	TRBJ2-2	NA	TRBV7-2
CASNLNGDGRTEAFF	TGTGCCAGCAACTTGAACGGGGATGGGCGGACTGAAGCTTTCTTT	NA	TRBJ1-1	NA	TRBV7-2
CASRGTSDTGELFF	TGTGCCAGCAGAGGGACTAGTGACACCGGGGAGCTGTTTTTT	TRBD2	TRBJ2-2	NA	TRBV11-1
CASSFLAGAFGGYTF	TGTGCCAGCAGCTTCCTCGCAGGGGCCTTTGGCGGCTACACCTTC	NA	TRBJ1-2	NA	TRBV7-8
CASSDQGANTEAFF	TGTGCCAGCAGTGATCAGGGGGCGAACACTGAAGCTTTCTTT	TRBD1	TRBJ1-1	NA	TRBV6-1
CAISFGGRDQPQHF	TGTGCCATCAGTTTTGGAGGCCGGGATCAGCCCCAGCATTTT	NA	TRBJ1-5	NA	TRBV10-3
CASSESEGTSRQFF	TGTGCCAGCAGTGAAAGTGAGGGGACTAGTCGGCAGTTCTTC	TRBD2	TRBJ2-1	few	TRBV6-1
CASSPQGEYYGYTF	TGTGCCAGTAGTCCCCAGGGGGAGTACTATGGCTACACCTTC	TRBD1	TRBJ1-2	NA	TRBV19
CASSEVSSGAQETQYF	TGTGCCAGCAGTGAAGTCTCTAGCGGGGCCCAAGAGACCCAGTACTTC	TRBD2	TRBJ2-5	NA	TRBV2
CASSGRGGEETQYF	TGTGCCAGCAGCGGGCGGGGGGGCGAAGAGACCCAGTACTTC	TRBD2	TRBJ2-5	NA	TRBV7-8
CASSQATGGLTYNEQFF	TGCGCCAGCAGCCAAGCCACGGGGGGACTAACCTACAATGAGCAGTTCTTC	TRBD2	TRBJ2-1	NA	TRBV4-1
CSVGTSGSYEQYF	TGCAGCGTTGGTACTAGCGGGAGCTACGAGCAGTACTTC	TRBD2	TRBJ2-7	NA	TRBV29-1
CASSGTDNTEAFF	TGTGCCAGCAGCGGGACAGATAACACTGAAGCTTTCTTT	TRBD1	TRBJ1-1	NA	TRBV13
CASSLTSGGGTGELFF	TGTGCCAGCAGCTTGACTAGCGGGGGAGGCACCGGGGAGCTGTTTTTT	TRBD2	TRBJ2-2	NA	TRBV5-5
CASSLVRTGGIRETQYF	TGCGCCAGCAGCTTGGTCAGAACAGGGGGCATTCGAGAGACCCAGTACTTC	TRBD1	TRBJ2-5	NA	TRBV5-1
CASSLDLTGGAGELFF	TGTGCCAGCAGCTTGGATCTTACCGGAGGGGCCGGGGAGCTGTTTTTT	NA	TRBJ2-2	NA	TRBV5-4
CASSLAGRTEAFF	TGCGCCAGCAGCTTGGCCGGGAGGACTGAAGCTTTCTTT	NA	TRBJ1-1	NA	TRBV5-1
CASSSQLAAGETQYF	TGTGCCAGCAGCTCGCAATTAGCGGCGGGGGAGACCCAGTACTTC	NA	TRBJ2-5	few	TRBV7-9
CASSQDVRGPYNEQFF	TGCGCCAGCAGCCAAGATGTAAGGGGGCCCTACAATGAGCAGTTCTTC	TRBD1	TRBJ2-1	NA	TRBV4-1
CASTESSGANVLTF	TGTGCCAGTACCGAGAGCTCTGGGGCCAACGTCCTGACTTTC	NA	TRBJ2-6	NA	TRBV19
CASSLERGPTDTQYF	TGCGCCAGCAGCTTGGAGAGAGGGCCCACAGATACGCAGTATTTT	NA	TRBJ2-3	once	TRBV5-1
CASSHRQDYGYTF	TGTGCCAGCAGCCACCGCCAGGACTATGGCTACACCTTC	NA	TRBJ1-2	NA	TRBV2
CSVGLSGGYGDYGYTF	TGCAGCGTTGGGCTCAGCGGGGGGTACGGTGACTATGGCTACACCTTC	NA	TRBJ1-2	few	TRBV29-1
CASSLQLAGASSYNEQFF	TGCGCCAGCAGCTTACAGCTAGCGGGTGCTAGCTCCTACAATGAGCAGTTCTTC	TRBD2	TRBJ2-1	NA	TRBV5-1
CASSSPNRGRLNTEAFF	TGTGCCAGCAGCTCGCCGAACAGGGGGCGGCTGAACACTGAAGCTTTCTTT	TRBD1	TRBJ1-1	NA	TRBV7-2
CASSASRGQAYNEQFF	TGTGCCAGCAGCGCCTCTCGTGGACAGGCGTACAATGAGCAGTTCTTC	TRBD1	TRBJ2-1	NA	TRBV9
CASRERFLTNYGYTF	TGTGCCAGCAGGGAGAGGTTTTTGACTAACTATGGCTACACCTTC	NA	TRBJ1-2	NA	TRBV27
CASSEAIGAGTEAFF	TGTGCCAGCAGTGAAGCAATAGGGGCCGGCACTGAAGCTTTCTTT	NA	TRBJ1-1	NA	TRBV6-1
CASSLLPGQGYEQYF	TGCGCCAGCAGCTTGTTACCGGGACAAGGATACGAGCAGTACTTC	NA	TRBJ2-7	NA	TRBV5-1
CASSLGIDGYGYTF	TGCGCCAGCAGCCTCGGGATTGATGGCTATGGCTACACCTTC	NA	TRBJ1-2	once	TRBV5-1
CASSLEQTGGYTF	TGTGCCAGCAGCTTAGAACAGACGGGGGGCTACACCTTC	NA	TRBJ1-2	NA	TRBV7-9
CASSVGLAGVPYNEQFF	TGTGCCAGCAGCGTAGGACTAGCGGGCGTCCCTTACAATGAGCAGTTCTTC	TRBD2	TRBJ2-1	once	TRBV9
CASSLLKGNYGYTF	TGTGCCAGCAGCTTGTTAAAGGGGAACTATGGCTACACCTTC	NA	TRBJ1-2	NA	TRBV11-2
CASSLGQRNTEAFF	TGTGCCAGCAGTCTGGGGCAGAGGAACACTGAAGCTTTCTTT	NA	TRBJ1-1	once	TRBV2
CASKSQGYGYTF	TGTGCCAGCAAGTCACAGGGCTATGGCTACACCTTC	NA	TRBJ1-2	NA	TRBV2
CASSSDRGRSPLHF	TGTGCCAGCAGCTCTGACAGGGGGCGATCACCCCTCCACTTT	TRBD1	TRBJ1-6	NA	TRBV6-6
CASSRDSANYGYTF	TGTGCCAGCAGCCGGGACAGTGCTAACTATGGCTACACCTTC	TRBD1	TRBJ1-2	once	TRBV4-2
CASSLAGTYTDTQYF	TGTGCCAGCAGCTTGGCCGGGACATACACAGATACGCAGTATTTT	NA	TRBJ2-3	NA	TRBV5-4
CASSPGGLDTQYF	TGTGCCAGCAGCCCAGGGGGCTTGGATACGCAGTATTTT	TRBD1	TRBJ2-3	NA	TRBV28
CASPGDSGGYTF	TGTGCCAGCCCCGGGGATTCGGGCGGCTACACCTTC	NA	TRBJ1-2	NA	TRBV2
CASSLYQGRTEAFF	TGTGCCAGCAGTTTATATCAGGGGCGGACTGAAGCTTTCTTT	NA	TRBJ1-1	NA	TRBV27
CATTPGDQPQHF	TGTGCCACGACGCCAGGGGATCAGCCCCAGCATTTT	NA	TRBJ1-5	NA	TRBV10-3
CASSDPPGQGALEQYF	TGTGCCAGCAGTGATCCCCCGGGACAGGGGGCCCTCGAGCAGTACTTC	TRBD1	TRBJ2-7	NA	TRBV25-1